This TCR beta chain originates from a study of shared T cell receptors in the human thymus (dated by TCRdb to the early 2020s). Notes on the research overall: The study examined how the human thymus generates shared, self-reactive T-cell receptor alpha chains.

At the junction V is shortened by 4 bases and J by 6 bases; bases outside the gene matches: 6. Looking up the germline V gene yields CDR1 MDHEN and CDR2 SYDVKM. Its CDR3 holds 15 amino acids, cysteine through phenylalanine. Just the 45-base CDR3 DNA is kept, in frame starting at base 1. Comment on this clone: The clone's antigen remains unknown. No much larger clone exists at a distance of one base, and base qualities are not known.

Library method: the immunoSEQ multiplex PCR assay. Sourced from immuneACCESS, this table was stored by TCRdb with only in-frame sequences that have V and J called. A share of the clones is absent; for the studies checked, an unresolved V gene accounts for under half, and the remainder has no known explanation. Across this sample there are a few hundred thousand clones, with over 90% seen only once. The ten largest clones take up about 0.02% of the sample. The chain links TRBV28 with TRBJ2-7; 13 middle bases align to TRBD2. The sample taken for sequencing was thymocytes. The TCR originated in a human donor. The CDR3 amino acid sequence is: CASSYGLAGVCEQYF. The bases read TGTGCCAGCAGTTATGGACTAGCGGGAGTCTGCGAGCAGTACTTC.